This TCR beta chain originates from a study of blood T cell repertoires in COVID-19. Clones were sequenced by immunoSEQ multiplex PCR, and TCRdb holds only the in-frame ones, with some missing. The data hold about 140,000 clones, with 84% observed a single time. V lost 5 bases and J lost 3; bases outside the gene matches: 9. The CDR3 sequence is 15 residues long. Germline V lookup: CDR1 LNHDA, CDR2 SQIVND (reference sequence). The source of this sequence is a woman under 30 who had been exposed to COVID-19. The source material was PBMCs or T cells enriched from blood (not recorded which). This chain connects TRBV19 to TRBJ1-1; 7 bases line up with TRBD1. CDR3 loop: CASSPQGGGYTEAFF. The CDR3 DNA sequence: TGTGCCAGTAGTCCACAAGGGGGCGGGTACACTGAAGCTTTCTTT.